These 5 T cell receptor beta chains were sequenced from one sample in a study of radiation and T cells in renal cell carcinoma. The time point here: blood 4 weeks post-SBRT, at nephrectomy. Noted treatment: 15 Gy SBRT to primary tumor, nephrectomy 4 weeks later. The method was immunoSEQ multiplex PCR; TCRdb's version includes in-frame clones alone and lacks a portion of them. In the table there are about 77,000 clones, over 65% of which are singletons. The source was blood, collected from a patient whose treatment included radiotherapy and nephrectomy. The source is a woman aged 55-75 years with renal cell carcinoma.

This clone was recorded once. CDR3 loop: CASSIHGTGNTGELFF. CDR3 bases: TGCGCCAGCAGCATACACGGGACAGGGAACACCGGGGAGCTGTTTTTT. The chain has TRBV5-1 and TRBJ2-2, with 8 bases lining up with TRBD1. After removal of 4 bases from V and 1 base from J, the junction contained 6 bases not matched to a gene. This CDR3 contains 16 residues. Looked up from germline, CDR1 is SGHRS and CDR2 is YFSETQ.

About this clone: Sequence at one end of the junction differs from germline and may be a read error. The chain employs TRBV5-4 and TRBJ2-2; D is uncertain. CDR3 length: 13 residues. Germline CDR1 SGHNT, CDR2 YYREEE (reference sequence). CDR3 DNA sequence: TGCGCCAGCAGCCAAGTGTTAACCGGGGAGCTGTTTTTT. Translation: CASSQVLTGELFF.

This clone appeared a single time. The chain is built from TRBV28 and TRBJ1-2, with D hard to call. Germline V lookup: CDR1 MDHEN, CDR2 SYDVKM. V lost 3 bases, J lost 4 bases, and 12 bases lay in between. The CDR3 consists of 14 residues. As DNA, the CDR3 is TGTGCCAGCAGTTTCGGCCTATCAATCTATGGCTACACCTTC. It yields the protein CASSFGLSIYGYTF.

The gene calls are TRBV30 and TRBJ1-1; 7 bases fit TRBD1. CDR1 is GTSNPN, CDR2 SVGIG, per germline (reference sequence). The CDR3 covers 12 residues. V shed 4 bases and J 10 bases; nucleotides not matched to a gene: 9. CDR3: CAWILGGAGAFF. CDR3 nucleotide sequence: TGTGCCTGGATCTTAGGGGGCGCGGGAGCTTTCTTT.

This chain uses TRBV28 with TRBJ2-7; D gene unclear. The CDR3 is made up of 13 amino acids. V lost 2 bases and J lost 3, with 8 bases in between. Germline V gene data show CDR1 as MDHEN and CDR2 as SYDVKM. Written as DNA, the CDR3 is TGTGCCAGCAGTTTAGGAGTTGTCTACGAGCAGTACTTC. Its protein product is CASSLGVVYEQYF.